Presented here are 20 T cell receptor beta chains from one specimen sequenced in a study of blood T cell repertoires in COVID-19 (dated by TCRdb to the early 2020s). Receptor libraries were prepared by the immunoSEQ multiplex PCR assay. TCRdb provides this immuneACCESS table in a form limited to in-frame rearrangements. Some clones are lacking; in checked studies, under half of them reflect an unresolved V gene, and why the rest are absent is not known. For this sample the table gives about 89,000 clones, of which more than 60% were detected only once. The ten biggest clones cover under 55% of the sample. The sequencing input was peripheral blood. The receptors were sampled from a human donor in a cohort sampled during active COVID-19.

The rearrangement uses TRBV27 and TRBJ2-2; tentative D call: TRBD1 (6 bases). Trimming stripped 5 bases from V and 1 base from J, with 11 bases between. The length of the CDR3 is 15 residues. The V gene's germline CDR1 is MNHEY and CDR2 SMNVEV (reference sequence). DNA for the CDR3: TGTGCCAGCAGTCCGCGGACAGTGAACACCGGGGAGCTGTTTTTT. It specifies CASSPRTVNTGELFF.

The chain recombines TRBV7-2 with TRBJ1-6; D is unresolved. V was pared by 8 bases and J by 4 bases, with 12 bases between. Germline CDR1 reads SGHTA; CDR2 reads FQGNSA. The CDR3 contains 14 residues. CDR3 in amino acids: CASRRETYNSPLHF. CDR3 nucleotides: TGTGCCAGCCGTCGTGAAACATATAATTCACCCCTCCACTTT. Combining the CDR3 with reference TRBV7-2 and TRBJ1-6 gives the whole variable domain GAGVSQSPSNKVTEKGKDVELRCDPISGHTALYWYRQSLGQGLEFLIYFQGNSAPDKSGLPSDRFSAERTGGSVSTLTIQRTQQEDSAVYLCASRRETYNSPLHFGNGTRLTVT.

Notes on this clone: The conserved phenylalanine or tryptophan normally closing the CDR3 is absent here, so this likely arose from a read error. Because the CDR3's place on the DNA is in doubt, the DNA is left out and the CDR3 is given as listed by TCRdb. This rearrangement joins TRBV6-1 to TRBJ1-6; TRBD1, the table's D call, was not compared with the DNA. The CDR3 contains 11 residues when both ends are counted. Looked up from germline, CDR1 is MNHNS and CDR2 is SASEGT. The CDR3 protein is CASSEWDRVSL.

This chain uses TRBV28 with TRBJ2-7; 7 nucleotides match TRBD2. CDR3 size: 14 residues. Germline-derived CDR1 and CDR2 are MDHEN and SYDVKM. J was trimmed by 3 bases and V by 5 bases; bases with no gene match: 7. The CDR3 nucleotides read TGTGCCAGCAGTCCCCTAGCGGAGGGCTACGAGCAGTACTTC. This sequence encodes CASSPLAEGYEQYF.

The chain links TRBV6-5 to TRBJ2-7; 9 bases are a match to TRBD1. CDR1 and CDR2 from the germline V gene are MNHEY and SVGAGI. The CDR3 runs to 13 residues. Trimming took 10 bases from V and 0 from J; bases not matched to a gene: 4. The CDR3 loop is CATGTGSSYEQYF. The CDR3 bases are TGTGCCACCGGGACAGGGTCCTCCTACGAGCAGTACTTC.

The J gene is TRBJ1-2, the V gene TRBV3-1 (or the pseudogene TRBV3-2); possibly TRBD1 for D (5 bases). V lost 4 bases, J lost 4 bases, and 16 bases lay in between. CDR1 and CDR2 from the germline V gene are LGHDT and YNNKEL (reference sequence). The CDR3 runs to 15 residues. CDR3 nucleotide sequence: TGTGCCAGCAGCCGGGGCGCGGGGGAGAGCTATGGCTACACCTTC. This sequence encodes CASSRGAGESYGYTF.

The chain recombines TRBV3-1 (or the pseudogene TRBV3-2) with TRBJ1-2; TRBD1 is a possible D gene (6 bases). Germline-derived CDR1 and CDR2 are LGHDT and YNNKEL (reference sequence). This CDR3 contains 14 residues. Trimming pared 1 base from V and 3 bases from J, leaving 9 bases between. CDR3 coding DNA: TGTGCCAGCAGCCAAGTTGGGGGCTACTATGGCTACACCTTC. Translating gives CASSQVGGYYGYTF.

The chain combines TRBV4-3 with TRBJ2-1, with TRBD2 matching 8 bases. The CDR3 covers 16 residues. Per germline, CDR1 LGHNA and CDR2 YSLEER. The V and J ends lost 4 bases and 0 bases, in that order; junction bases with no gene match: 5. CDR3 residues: CASSRRAGDSYNEQFF. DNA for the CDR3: TGCGCCAGCAGCCGGCGAGCGGGGGACTCCTACAATGAGCAGTTCTTC.

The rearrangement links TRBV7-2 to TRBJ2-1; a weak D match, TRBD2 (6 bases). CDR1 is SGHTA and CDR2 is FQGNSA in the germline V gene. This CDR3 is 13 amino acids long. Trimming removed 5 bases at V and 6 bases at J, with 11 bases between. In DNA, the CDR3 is TGTGCCAGCAGCGTCGGGAGTGGCAATGAGCAGTTCTTC. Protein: CASSVGSGNEQFF.

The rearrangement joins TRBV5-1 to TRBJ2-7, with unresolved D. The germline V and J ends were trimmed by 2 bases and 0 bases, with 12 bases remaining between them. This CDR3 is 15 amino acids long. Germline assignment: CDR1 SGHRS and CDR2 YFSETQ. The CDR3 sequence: CASSLLTVDSYEQYF. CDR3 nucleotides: TGCGCCAGCAGCTTACTTACTGTTGACTCCTACGAGCAGTACTTC.

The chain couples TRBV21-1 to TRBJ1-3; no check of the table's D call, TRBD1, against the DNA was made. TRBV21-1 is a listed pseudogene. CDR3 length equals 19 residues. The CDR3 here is CASSKRAIQGQGSGNTIYF. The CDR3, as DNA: TGTGCCAGCAGCAAAAGAGCGATTCAGGGACAGGGAAGTGGAAACACCATATATTTT.

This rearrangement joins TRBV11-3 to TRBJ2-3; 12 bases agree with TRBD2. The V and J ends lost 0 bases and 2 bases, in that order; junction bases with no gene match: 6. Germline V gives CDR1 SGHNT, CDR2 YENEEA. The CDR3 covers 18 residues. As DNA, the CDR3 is TGTGCCAGCAGCTTAGAGGGCTGGACTAGCGGGAACACAGATACGCAGTATTTT. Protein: CASSLEGWTSGNTDTQYF.

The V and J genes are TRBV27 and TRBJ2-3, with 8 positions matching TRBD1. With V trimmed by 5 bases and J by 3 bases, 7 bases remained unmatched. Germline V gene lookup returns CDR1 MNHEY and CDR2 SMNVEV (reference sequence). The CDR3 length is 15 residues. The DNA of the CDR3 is TGTGCCAGCAGTCCAGGGGGCTTCGTAACAGATACGCAGTATTTT. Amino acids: CASSPGGFVTDTQYF.

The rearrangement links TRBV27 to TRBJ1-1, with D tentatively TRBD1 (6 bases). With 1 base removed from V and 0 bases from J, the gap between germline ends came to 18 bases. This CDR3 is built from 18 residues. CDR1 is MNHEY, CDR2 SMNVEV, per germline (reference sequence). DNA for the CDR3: TGTGCCAGCAGTTTATTCGGGTCGTACGGACAGATGAACACTGAAGCTTTCTTT. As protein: CASSLFGSYGQMNTEAFF.

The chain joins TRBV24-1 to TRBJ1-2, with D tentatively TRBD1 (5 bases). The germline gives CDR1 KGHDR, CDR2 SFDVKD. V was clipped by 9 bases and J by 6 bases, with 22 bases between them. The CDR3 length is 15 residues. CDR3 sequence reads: CATHPGGGAFNGYTF. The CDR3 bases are TGTGCCACCCATCCCGGAGGCGGGGCCTTCAATGGCTACACCTTC.

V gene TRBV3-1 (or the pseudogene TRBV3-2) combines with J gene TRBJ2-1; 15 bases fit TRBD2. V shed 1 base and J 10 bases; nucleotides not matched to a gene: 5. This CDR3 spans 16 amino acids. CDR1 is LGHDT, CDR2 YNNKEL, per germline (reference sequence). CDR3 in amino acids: CASSQVPGLAGGEQFF. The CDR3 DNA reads TGTGCCAGCAGCCAAGTCCCCGGACTAGCGGGAGGGGAGCAGTTCTTC.

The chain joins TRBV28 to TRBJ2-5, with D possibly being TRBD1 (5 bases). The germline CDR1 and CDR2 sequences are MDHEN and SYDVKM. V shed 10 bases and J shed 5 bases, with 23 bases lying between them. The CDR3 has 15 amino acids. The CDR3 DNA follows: TGTGCCACCGCTCCGGCTGCAGGGAACGGGGAGACCCAGTACTTC. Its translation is CATAPAAGNGETQYF.

The CDR3 here is CASRLGTGELFF. CDR3 nucleotide sequence: TGTGCCAGCAGACTAGGCACCGGGGAGCTGTTTTTT. This sequence joins TRBV7-8 and TRBJ2-2; a possible D gene is TRBD2 (5 bases). Germline values: CDR1 SGHVS, CDR2 FQNEAQ. There are 12 residues in the CDR3. V lost 6 bases, J lost 4 bases, and 6 bases lay in between.

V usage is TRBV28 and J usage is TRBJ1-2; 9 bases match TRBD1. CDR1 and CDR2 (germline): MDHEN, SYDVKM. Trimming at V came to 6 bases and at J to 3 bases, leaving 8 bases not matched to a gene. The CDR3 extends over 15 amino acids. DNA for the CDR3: TGTGCCAGCAGGAACCGGGACAGGGAGCACTATGGCTACACCTTC. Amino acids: CASRNRDREHYGYTF.

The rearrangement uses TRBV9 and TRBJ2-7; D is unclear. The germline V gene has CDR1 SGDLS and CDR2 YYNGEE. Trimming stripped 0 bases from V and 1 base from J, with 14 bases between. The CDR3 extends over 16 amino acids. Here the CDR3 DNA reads TGTGCCAGCAGCGTAGGCGCAGGTCCGAAGTCCTACGAGCAGTACTTC. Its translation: CASSVGAGPKSYEQYF.